This is a list of T cell receptor beta chains from one sample in a study of a mutant IDH1 vaccine in newly diagnosed glioma. Sequencing was performed with immunoSEQ multiplex PCR; in TCRdb, only in-frame clones are kept and a portion is missing. The sample contains roughly 68,000 clones, about 74% of which appear only once. Antigens for these TCRs are unknown. The material was PBMCs, obtained from a glioma patient whose treatment included an IDH1 peptide vaccine. These receptors all come from a man aged 45-65 years with glioma. Each CDR3 is given with its conserved first and last residue. A D gene is named only where the DNA matches it firmly. Clone size is shown for a subset of rows, as once, few, many or a class of expanded clone.

abundance,d_gene,j_gene,v_gene,CDR3aa,CDR3nt
few,.,TRBJ1-1,TRBV9,CASSVGSEGDEAFF,TGTGCCAGCAGCGTAGGGAGTGAGGGCGATGAAGCTTTCTTT
.,TRBD1,TRBJ1-2,TRBV19,CASSIEGGGAVYGYTF,TGTGCCAGTAGTATAGAGGGAGGGGGCGCTGTCTATGGCTACACCTTC
.,.,TRBJ1-5,TRBV18,CASSPGWGALWDQPQHF,TGTGCCAGCTCACCGGGATGGGGCGCCCTTTGGGATCAGCCCCAGCATTTT
once,.,TRBJ1-3,TRBV5-1,CASSLEGGTSGNTIYF,TGCGCCAGCAGCTTGGAAGGCGGGACCTCTGGAAACACCATATATTTT
.,TRBD2,TRBJ2-5,TRBV10-3,CAIAGTSGVMETQYF,TGTGCCATCGCAGGGACTAGCGGGGTAATGGAGACCCAGTACTTC
.,.,TRBJ2-1,TRBV29-1,CSAYQGEQFF,TGCAGCGCTTACCAAGGTGAGCAGTTCTTC
.,TRBD1,TRBJ2-7,TRBV5-1,CASSLVGQDISYEQYF,TGCGCCAGCAGCTTGGTAGGACAGGATATCTCCTACGAGCAGTACTTC
.,.,TRBJ1-1,TRBV30,CAGGRGPNTEAFF,TGTGCCGGGGGGAGGGGTCCGAACACTGAAGCTTTCTTT
.,TRBD1,TRBJ2-1,TRBV30,CAWNWDRRYNEQFF,TGTGCCTGGAACTGGGACAGACGATACAATGAGCAGTTCTTC
.,TRBD2,TRBJ2-1,TRBV9,CASSVVAGGGDEQFF,TGTGCCAGCAGCGTAGTAGCGGGGGGAGGGGATGAGCAGTTCTTC
.,.,TRBJ1-5,TRBV7-3,CAREGSGDQPQHF,TGTGCCAGGGAGGGGAGTGGAGATCAGCCCCAGCATTTT
.,TRBD2,TRBJ2-5,TRBV19,CASSGTSGGRGETQYF,TGTGCCAGTTCAGGGACTAGCGGGGGCCGGGGGGAGACCCAGTACTTC
.,.,TRBJ1-3,TRBV7-8,CASSLIGGGSSGNTIYF,TGTGCCAGCAGCCTAATAGGAGGGGGGAGCTCTGGAAACACCATATATTTT
.,.,TRBJ1-3,TRBV25-1,CASSVSRVYTIYF,TGTGCCAGCAGTGTATCTAGGGTATACACCATATATTTT
.,.,TRBJ2-7,TRBV19,CASSKGRDYEQYF,TGTGCCAGTAGTAAGGGCAGGGACTACGAGCAGTACTTC
.,TRBD1,TRBJ1-1,TRBV7-9,CASSLGGDSQSFF,TGTGCCAGCAGCTTAGGGGGGGACAGCCAATCTTTCTTT
.,TRBD1,TRBJ2-7,TRBV6-6,CASSSTQGQGAHEQYF,TGTGCCAGCAGTTCGACTCAGGGACAGGGGGCCCACGAGCAGTACTTC
.,TRBD1,TRBJ2-7,TRBV25-1,CASSGGDRGTLQQYF,TGTGCCAGCAGTGGGGGGGACAGGGGGACACTACAGCAGTACTTC
.,.,TRBJ1-1,TRBV7-6,CASSLLGSEAFF,TGTGCCAGCAGCCTACTGGGGAGCGAAGCTTTCTTT
.,.,TRBJ2-1,TRBV9,CASSVVPETYNEQFF,TGTGCCAGCAGCGTAGTCCCGGAAACCTACAATGAGCAGTTCTTC
.,.,TRBJ2-7,TRBV27,CASSPGFGGEQYF,TGTGCCAGCAGTCCTGGGTTCGGGGGCGAGCAGTACTTC
.,.,TRBJ1-2,TRBV14,CASSHGQTVIYGYTF,TGTGCCAGCAGCCATGGACAGACCGTTATCTATGGCTACACCTTC
.,.,TRBJ1-1,TRBV11-2,CASRLDSGIFF,TGTGCCAGCAGATTGGACAGTGGAATTTTCTTT
.,.,TRBJ2-7,TRBV5-4,CASSRSGQGVSYEQYF,TGTGCCAGCAGCCGGTCGGGGCAGGGCGTCTCCTACGAGCAGTACTTC
once,TRBD1,TRBJ1-1,TRBV18,CASSRPSGTGNTEAFF,TGTGCCAGCTCACGCCCCTCCGGGACAGGGAACACTGAAGCTTTCTTT
.,.,TRBJ1-1,TRBV4-2,CASIIWIKNTEAFF,TGTGCCAGCATCATATGGATAAAGAACACTGAAGCTTTCTTT
few,TRBD1,TRBJ2-7,TRBV11-2,CASSSQGDHEQYF,TGTGCCAGCAGCTCGCAGGGGGACCACGAGCAGTACTTC
.,.,TRBJ1-1,TRBV7-9,CASSPKVRLNTEAFF,TGTGCCAGCAGCCCTAAAGTTCGACTGAACACTGAAGCTTTCTTT
few,.,TRBJ2-1,TRBV20-1,CSASNYNEQFF,TGCAGTGCTTCTAACTACAATGAGCAGTTCTTC
.,.,TRBJ2-5,TRBV6-6,CASRLGQIETQYF,TGTGCCAGCAGACTAGGGCAGATAGAGACCCAGTACTTC
.,.,TRBJ1-1,TRBV7-9,CASSFLTTTFMNTEAFF,TGTGCCAGCAGCTTTTTGACAACAACGTTCATGAACACTGAAGCTTTCTTT
.,.,TRBJ1-1,TRBV9,CASSVSGGTGTEAFF,TGTGCCAGCAGCGTATCGGGAGGGACGGGAACTGAAGCTTTCTTT
.,TRBD2,TRBJ2-1,TRBV2,CASTGGVYNEQFF,TGTGCCAGCACGGGGGGGGTCTACAATGAGCAGTTCTTC
.,TRBD1,TRBJ1-1,TRBV18,CASSPIQTGRGLNTEAFF,TGTGCCAGCTCGCCAATCCAGACCGGCAGGGGGCTTAACACTGAAGCTTTCTTT
.,.,TRBJ1-5,TRBV29-1,CSAGGGRDQPQHF,TGCAGCGCCGGAGGGGGGAGGGACCAGCCCCAGCATTTT
.,TRBD1,TRBJ2-7,TRBV5-1,CASSLESGGGYEQYF,TGCGCCAGCAGCTTGGAATCAGGGGGCGGGTACGAGCAGTACTTC
.,.,TRBJ1-1,TRBV5-1,CASSLGVGSENTEAFF,TGCGCCAGCAGCTTAGGAGTGGGCAGTGAGAACACTGAAGCTTTCTTT
.,TRBD1,TRBJ2-5,TRBV30,CALRGPNSETQYF,TGTGCATTGAGGGGGCCGAATTCAGAGACCCAGTACTTC
.,.,TRBJ2-3,TRBV5-4,CASSYVGDTQYF,TGTGCCAGCAGTTACGTGGGAGATACGCAGTATTTT
once,.,TRBJ2-7,TRBV4-3,CASSQDGKGRYEQYF,TGCGCCAGCAGCCAAGATGGTAAGGGCCGCTACGAGCAGTACTTC
few,.,TRBJ1-2,TRBV19,CASSRLGTERGYTF,TGTGCCAGTAGTCGCCTCGGTACAGAGCGGGGCTACACCTTC
once,.,TRBJ2-7,TRBV29-1,CSVGDGAYEQYF,TGCAGCGTTGGTGACGGGGCCTACGAGCAGTACTTC
.,.,TRBJ2-7,TRBV10-3,CAISESTGKNEQYF,TGTGCCATCAGTGAGTCTACAGGGAAGAACGAGCAGTACTTC
once,TRBD1,TRBJ2-7,TRBV15,CATSRGATGGIHEQYF,TGTGCCACCAGCAGAGGGGCAACAGGGGGAATCCACGAGCAGTACTTC
.,.,TRBJ1-2,TRBV30,CAWSNEGSYGYTF,TGTGCCTGGAGTAATGAGGGGAGTTATGGCTACACCTTC
.,.,TRBJ1-4,TRBV7-9,CASSLGPGEKLFF,TGTGCCAGCAGCTTAGGCCCAGGCGAAAAACTGTTTTTT
many,TRBD2,TRBJ2-3,TRBV19,CASRNRGGTDTQYF,TGTGCCAGTAGGAATCGGGGGGGCACAGATACGCAGTATTTT
.,.,TRBJ2-5,TRBV11-2,CASSTFSRGLQETQYF,TGTGCCAGCAGCACCTTCTCCCGGGGCCTCCAAGAGACCCAGTACTTC
.,.,TRBJ1-5,TRBV18,CASSPGRGNQPQHF,TGTGCCAGCTCACCGGGGAGGGGTAATCAGCCCCAGCATTTT
.,.,TRBJ1-5,TRBV27,CASSLSGSNQPQHF,TGTGCCAGCAGTTTATCTGGCAGCAATCAGCCCCAGCATTTT
.,.,TRBJ1-1,TRBV6-5,CASSYSLGTEAFF,TGTGCCAGCAGTTACTCCTTAGGCACTGAAGCTTTCTTT
few,TRBD1,TRBJ1-1,TRBV29-1,CSAPLQGAYTEAFF,TGCAGCGCTCCGTTACAGGGGGCCTACACTGAAGCTTTCTTT
.,TRBD2,TRBJ2-7,TRBV7-9,CASSKARVAGVEQYF,TGTGCCAGCAGCAAAGCTCGAGTTGCGGGGGTCGAGCAGTACTTC
.,TRBD1,TRBJ1-2,TRBV19,CASSWDRGNDGYTF,TGTGCCAGTAGTTGGGACAGGGGAAATGATGGCTACACCTTC
.,.,TRBJ1-5,TRBV7-8,CASSLEGLQPQHF,TGTGCCAGCAGCTTAGAAGGGTTGCAGCCCCAGCATTTT
.,TRBD1,TRBJ1-1,TRBV6-5,CASRDTGGNTEAFF,TGTGCCAGCAGGGACACAGGGGGCAACACTGAAGCTTTCTTT
.,TRBD1,TRBJ1-5,TRBV7-8,CASSRDSAHQPQHF,TGTGCCAGCAGCCGGGACAGCGCCCATCAGCCCCAGCATTTT
.,.,TRBJ2-5,TRBV19,CASSNNRPEETQYF,TGTGCCAGTAGTAACAACAGACCAGAAGAGACCCAGTACTTC
.,.,TRBJ1-1,TRBV7-8,CASSLGRRGPRSGAFF,TGTGCCAGCAGCTTAGGAAGGAGAGGCCCGAGATCCGGGGCTTTCTTT
.,TRBD1,TRBJ2-1,TRBV7-7,CASSPSRDSGQFF,TGTGCTAGCAGCCCATCCCGGGACAGCGGGCAGTTCTTC